This T cell receptor (beta chain) originates from a study of control samples from healthy donors and cancer patients. This table comes from immunoSEQ multiplex PCR, and its TCRdb copy is limited to in-frame clones, with some not included. The sample holds around 120,000 clones; about nine tenths are singletons and the top ten take less than 3.5%. CDR1 is SGDLS and CDR2 is YYNGEE in the germline V gene. The CDR3 loop spans 16 amino acids. The V and J ends lost 4 bases and 0 bases, in that order; junction bases with no gene match: 5. The sample consisted of blood. The sequence derives from a man aged 35-49 years in good health. The gene calls are TRBV9 and TRBJ2-2; 8 bases map to TRBD2. The CDR3 DNA reads as TGTGCCAGCAGCCCCCGGGGGGGGACGAACACCGGGGAGCTGTTTTTT. This translates into CASSPRGGTNTGELFF.